This T cell receptor (beta chain) was profiled in a study of shared clonotypes between healthy human individuals. Study-wide results and caveats: Clonotype sharing among donors was expected to depend on sequencing depth.

Germline assignment: CDR1 SGHRS and CDR2 YFSETQ. CDR3 length: 14 amino acids. With 4 bases removed from V and 1 base from J, the gap between germline ends came to 11 bases. Splitting of CD4+ cells produced CD45RA+ naive and CD45RA-negative memory subsets. In replicate PCRs of sorted subsets, about 200 ng DNA, approximately 30,000 T cell genomes, was used. The repertoire was sequenced with immunoSEQ multiplex PCR; TCRdb's copy has only in-frame clones and lacks some. The table shows roughly 2.6 million clones, with over 85% occurring only once. A word on this clone: Its antigen is unknown.

The chain couples TRBV5-1 to TRBJ1-1; D call uncertain. This TCR derives from a man aged 18 to 29 in good health. What was sequenced was naive CD4+ T cells sorted from blood. Subset here: CD45RA+ positively selected. CDR3: CASSEAPGNTEAFF. As DNA, the CDR3 is TGCGCCAGCAGCGAAGCCCCTGGGAACACTGAAGCTTTCTTT.